Listed here are 22 T cell receptor beta chains from one sample, sequenced in a study of OX40 agonist ivuxolimab in advanced cancers. The repertoire was sequenced with immunoSEQ multiplex PCR; TCRdb's copy has only in-frame clones and lacks some. The sample holds fewer than 75,000 clones, roughly 87% seen once. Sequenced material: CD4+ or CD8+ T cells sorted from blood, taken in a trial of the OX40 agonist ivuxolimab. These receptors came from an adult with an advanced solid tumor such as melanoma, head and neck, liver or kidney cancer.

V gene TRBV11-2 combines with J gene TRBJ2-2; 9 nucleotides line up with TRBD2. The CDR3 is made up of 16 amino acids. V shed 5 bases, J shed 4 bases, and the junction held 8 bases outside the gene matches. Germline CDR1 SGHAT, CDR2 FQNNGV. The CDR3 DNA follows: TGTGCCAGCAGCCCATTAGCGGGAGCCGGCACCGGGGAGCTGTTTTTT. This codes for CASSPLAGAGTGELFF.

The genes are TRBV18 and TRBJ2-7, with a tentative D call TRBD1 (6 bases). The CDR3 has 14 amino acids. Germline assignment: CDR1 KGHSH and CDR2 LQKENI. The V gene lost 1 base and the J gene lost 2 bases, with 9 bases spanning the gap. The CDR3 region is CASSPLDRPYEQYF. CDR3 DNA sequence: TGTGCCAGCTCACCACTCGACAGGCCCTACGAGCAGTACTTC.

The rearrangement links TRBV15 to TRBJ1-5, with unresolved D. From germline, CDR1 is LNHNV and CDR2 YYDKDF (reference sequence). CDR3 length equals 13 residues. Deletions cut 0 bases from V and 6 bases from J, with 6 bases between. The CDR3 DNA reads TGTGCCACCAGCAGAGAATTACGTCAGCCCCAGCATTTT. It yields the protein CATSRELRQPQHF.

V usage is TRBV6-6 and J usage is TRBJ2-7; 7 nucleotides match TRBD2. Germline V gene data show CDR1 as MNHNY and CDR2 as SVGAGI (reference sequence). The V and J ends lost 8 bases and 3 bases, in that order; junction bases with no gene match: 7. The CDR3 extends over 13 amino acids. CDR3 region: CASHSGILYEQYF. The CDR3 coding sequence is TGTGCCAGCCACAGCGGGATTCTCTACGAGCAGTACTTC.

This chain uses TRBV14 with TRBJ1-5; 9 positions match TRBD1. V shed 3 bases and J 4 bases; nucleotides not matched to a gene: 4. CDR3 length: 15 residues. Looked up from germline, CDR1 is SGHDN and CDR2 is FVKESK. CDR3 residues: CASSQGTGWNQPQHF. As DNA, the CDR3 is TGTGCCAGCAGCCAGGGGACAGGGTGGAATCAGCCCCAGCATTTT.

This clone has just a few counts. The chain links TRBV30 to TRBJ2-7, with D possibly TRBD2 on 5 matching bases. Trimming removed 5 bases from V and 7 bases from J, with 12 bases in between. The CDR3 consists of 11 residues. Germline V CDR1 and CDR2: GTSNPN, SVGIG (reference sequence). The DNA of the CDR3 is TGTGCCTGGGGCCGAGGGTGGGAGCAGTACTTC. Translation gives CAWGRGWEQYF.

The sample holds a few counts of this clone. The chain carries TRBV19 and TRBJ2-7; D may be TRBD1 (6 bases). Trimming left V 5 bases short and J 1 base short, with 12 bases between. The CDR3 loop spans 14 amino acids. Germline V CDR1 and CDR2: LNHDA, SQIVND (reference sequence). The CDR3 loop is CASSPRTASYEQYF. The DNA for the CDR3 is TGTGCCAGTAGTCCCCGGACAGCTTCCTACGAGCAGTACTTC.

A note on this clone: In the same sample, other DNA sequences code for this CDR3. This sequence joins TRBV4-1 and TRBJ2-1; D may be TRBD2 (6 bases). The CDR3 runs to 16 residues. CDR1 is MGHRA and CDR2 is YSYEKL in the germline V gene. Trimming stripped 3 bases from V and 2 bases from J, with 14 bases between. The CDR3 sequence is CASSQAPTGAYNEQFF. The CDR3 DNA sequence: TGCGCCAGCAGCCAGGCACCGACGGGAGCCTACAATGAGCAGTTCTTC.

This clone was recorded a few times. The rearrangement links TRBV9 to TRBJ2-1, with D perhaps matching TRBD2 (6 bases). In germline, CDR1 is SGDLS, CDR2 YYNGEE. The V gene lost 0 bases and the J gene lost 7 bases, with 14 bases spanning the gap. The CDR3 consists of 15 residues. CDR3 coding DNA: TGTGCCAGCAGCGTAGGGTTAGCGGACCCTAATGAGCAGTTCTTC. It is translated as CASSVGLADPNEQFF.

The genes are TRBV7-9 and TRBJ1-2, with D uncertain. CDR1 SEHNR and CDR2 FQNEAQ come from the germline V gene (reference sequence). The V and J ends lost 1 base and 4 bases respectively, with 4 bases between them. CDR3 length: 12 amino acids. CDR3 in DNA: TGTGCCAGCAGCTTAGGTTCCTATGGCTACACCTTC. Amino acids: CASSLGSYGYTF.

Worth noting for this clone: One end of the junction does not line up with germline, which may come from a read error. The J gene is TRBJ2-7, the V gene TRBV7-9; 9 nucleotides match TRBD1. Germline loops: CDR1 SEHNR, CDR2 FQNEAQ (reference sequence). This CDR3 contains 11 residues. In DNA, the CDR3 is TGTGCCAGCAGCCTACGGGACAGGGCCATCTTC. Encoded protein: CASSLRDRAIF. The variable domain in full, completed from reference TRBV7-9 and TRBJ2-7, reads DTGVSQNPRHKITKRGQNVTFRCDPISEHNRLYWYRQTLGQGPEFLTYFQNEAQLEKSRLLSDRFSAERPKGSFSTLEIQRTEQGDSAMYLCASSLRDRAIFGPGTRLTVT.

The rearrangement uses TRBV6-5 and TRBJ2-7; the D gene is possibly TRBD1 (6 bases). The CDR3 contains 15 residues. Trimming took off 0 bases at V and 0 bases at J, with 9 bases between the two ends. Germline CDR1 MNHEY, CDR2 SVGAGI. The CDR3 protein is CASSYSWGHSYEQYF. As DNA, the CDR3 is TGTGCCAGCAGTTACTCCTGGGGACACTCCTACGAGCAGTACTTC.

The sample holds one count of this clone. J is TRBJ1-1 and V is TRBV6-6; a weak D match, TRBD1 (5 bases). This CDR3 is built from 14 residues. The germline CDR1 and CDR2 sequences are MNHNY and SVGAGI (reference sequence). Trimming cost V 6 bases and J 3 bases, with 14 bases left between them. This CDR3 is CASSWGSGDTEAFF. The CDR3 DNA is TGTGCCAGCAGCTGGGGCAGTGGGGACACTGAAGCTTTCTTT.

This chain uses TRBV7-2 with TRBJ1-2, with a possible D match to TRBD1 (5 bases). Germline lookup yields CDR1 SGHTA and CDR2 FQGNSA. V lost 5 bases to trimming and J lost 4 bases, with 14 bases between them. The CDR3 has 14 residues. CDR3 sequence: CASSPDSRSYGYTF. The CDR3 DNA follows: TGTGCCAGCAGCCCCGACAGCCGGAGCTATGGCTACACCTTC.

V and J are TRBV27 and TRBJ2-5, with TRBD1 matching over 10 bases. The DNA matches TRBJ2-7 better at its end, which makes the J call doubtful. Germline V gene sequence: CDR1 MNHEY, CDR2 SMNVEV (reference sequence). The CDR3 has 16 amino acids. CDR3 DNA: TGTGCCAGCAGTTTATCCGGCGGGACAGGGGTCTACGAGCAGTACTTC. As protein: CASSLSGGTGVYEQYF.

V usage is TRBV5-1 and J usage is TRBJ1-5; D is unresolved. This CDR3 region has 16 residues. V was trimmed by 2 bases and J by 0 bases, leaving 12 bases between them. CDR1 is SGHRS and CDR2 is YFSETQ in the germline V gene. The CDR3 sequence: CASSLLQINSNQPQHF. CDR3 bases: TGCGCCAGCAGCTTACTCCAGATTAATAGCAATCAGCCCCAGCATTTT.

The rearrangement uses TRBV30 and TRBJ2-7; no clear D gene. The germline gives CDR1 GTSNPN, CDR2 SVGIG (reference sequence). This CDR3 contains 14 residues. Trimming pared 1 base from V and 6 bases from J, leaving 16 bases between. The CDR3 reads CAWSEDSQVPEQYF. Here the CDR3 DNA reads TGTGCCTGGAGTGAAGACTCTCAGGTCCCCGAGCAGTACTTC.

The CDR3 here is CASSFQGLRNEQYF. The CDR3 nucleotides read TGTGCCAGCAGCTTCCAGGGGCTGAGAAACGAGCAGTACTTC. This chain connects TRBV11-1 to TRBJ2-7; the D gene is possibly TRBD1 (6 bases). The CDR3 sequence is 14 residues long. Germline V gene sequence: CDR1 SGHAT, CDR2 FQDESV (reference sequence). V was cut by 3 bases and J by 5 bases, with 14 bases left in between.

The genes are TRBV29-1 and TRBJ1-2; no clear D gene. The CDR3 runs 12 residues. Trimming pared 5 bases from V and 5 bases from J, leaving 12 bases between. Germline V gene lookup returns CDR1 SQVTM and CDR2 ANQGSEA. The CDR3 DNA reads TGCAGCGTTTACAGCCCTGGGTATGGCTACACCTTC. Amino acid sequence: CSVYSPGYGYTF.

The chain is built from TRBV7-2 and TRBJ2-3, with D possibly being TRBD1 or TRBD2 (5 bases each). The CDR3 runs to 14 residues. Germline CDR1 reads SGHTA; CDR2 reads FQGNSA. The V end lost 3 bases, the J end lost 2 bases, and 9 bases lay between the germline ends. CDR3 nucleotides: TGTGCCAGCAGCTTTTACGGGGCCACAGATACGCAGTATTTT. As protein: CASSFYGATDTQYF.

This chain links TRBV5-1 with TRBJ1-1, with 7 positions matching TRBD1. Germline V gene sequence: CDR1 SGHRS, CDR2 YFSETQ. This CDR3 has 15 residues. With V trimmed by 4 bases and J by 1 base, 7 bases remained unmatched. The CDR3 reads CASSETGVANTEAFF. CDR3 DNA: TGCGCCAGCAGCGAAACAGGGGTGGCGAACACTGAAGCTTTCTTT.

The table lists this clone with a count of one. J is TRBJ1-1 and V is TRBV18; 9 nucleotides agree with TRBD1. The germline gives CDR1 KGHSH, CDR2 LQKENI. The CDR3 extends over 14 amino acids. Trimming cost V 4 bases and J 6 bases; bases outside gene matches: 6. The CDR3 DNA reads as TGTGCCAGCTCACAAACCGGGGACAGGGCTGAAGCTTTCTTT. Encoded protein: CASSQTGDRAEAFF.